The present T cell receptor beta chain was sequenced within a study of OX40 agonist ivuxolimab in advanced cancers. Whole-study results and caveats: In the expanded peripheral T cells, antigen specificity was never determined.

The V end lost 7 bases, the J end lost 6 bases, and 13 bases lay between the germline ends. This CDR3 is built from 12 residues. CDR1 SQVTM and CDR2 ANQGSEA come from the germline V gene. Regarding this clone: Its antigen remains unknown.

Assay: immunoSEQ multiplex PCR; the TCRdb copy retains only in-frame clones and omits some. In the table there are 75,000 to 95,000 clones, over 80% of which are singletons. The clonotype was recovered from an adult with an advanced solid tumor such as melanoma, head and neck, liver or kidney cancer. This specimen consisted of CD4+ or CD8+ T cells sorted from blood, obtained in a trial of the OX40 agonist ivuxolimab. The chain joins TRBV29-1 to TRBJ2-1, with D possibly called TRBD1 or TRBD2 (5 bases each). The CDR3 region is CSAEGQANEQFF. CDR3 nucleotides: TGCAGCGCCGAGGGGCAAGCCAATGAGCAGTTCTTC.